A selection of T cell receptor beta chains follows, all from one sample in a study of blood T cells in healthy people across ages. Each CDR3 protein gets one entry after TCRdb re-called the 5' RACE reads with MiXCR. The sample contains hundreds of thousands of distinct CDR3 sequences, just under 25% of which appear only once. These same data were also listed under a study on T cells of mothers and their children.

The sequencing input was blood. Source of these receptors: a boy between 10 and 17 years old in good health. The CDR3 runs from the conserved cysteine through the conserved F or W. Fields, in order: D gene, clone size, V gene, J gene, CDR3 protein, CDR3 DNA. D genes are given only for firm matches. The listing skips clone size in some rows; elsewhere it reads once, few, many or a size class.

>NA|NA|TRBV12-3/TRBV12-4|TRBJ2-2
CASSPSPQGGANTGELFF
TGTGCCAGCAGTCCCTCACCGCAGGGGGGAGCGAACACCGGGGAGCTGTTTTTT
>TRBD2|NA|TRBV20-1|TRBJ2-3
CSAGETSPDTQYF
TGCAGTGCTGGAGAGACTAGCCCAGATACGCAGTATTTT
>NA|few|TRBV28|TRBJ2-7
CASRSASSYEQYF
TGTGCCAGCAGGTCCGCGAGCTCCTACGAGCAGTACTTC
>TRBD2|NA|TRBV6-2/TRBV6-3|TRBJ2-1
CASSYSIAGARHNEQFF
TGTGCCAGCAGTTACTCAATAGCGGGAGCTAGGCACAATGAGCAGTTCTTC
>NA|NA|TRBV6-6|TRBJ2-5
CASNSDEEQETQYF
TGTGCCAGCAATTCAGATGAGGAACAAGAGACCCAGTACTTC
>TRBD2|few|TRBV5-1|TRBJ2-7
CASSLDPAGVNEQYF
TGCGCCAGCAGCTTGGATCCGGCGGGAGTGAACGAGCAGTACTTC
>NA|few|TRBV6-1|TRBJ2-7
CASSRPGGSSYEQYF
TGTGCCAGCAGCCGCCCGGGTGGTAGCTCCTACGAGCAGTACTTC
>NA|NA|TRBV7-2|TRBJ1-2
CASSLGRETGYTF
TGTGCCAGCAGCTTAGGCAGGGAAACTGGCTACACCTTC
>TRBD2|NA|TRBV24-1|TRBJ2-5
CATQGTSGSTETQYF
TGTGCCACCCAAGGTACTAGCGGGAGCACCGAGACCCAGTACTTC
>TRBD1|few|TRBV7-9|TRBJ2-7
CASIKQGIPYEQYF
TGTGCCAGCATCAAACAGGGGATTCCCTACGAGCAGTACTTC
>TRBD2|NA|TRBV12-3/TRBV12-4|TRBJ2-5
CASSFRSGGAETQYF
TGTGCCAGCAGTTTCCGTAGCGGGGGGGCGGAGACCCAGTACTTC
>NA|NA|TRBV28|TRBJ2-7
CASNRDLSSYEQYF
TGTGCCAGCAATAGGGACCTCTCTTCCTACGAGCAGTACTTC
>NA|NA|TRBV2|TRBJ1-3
CASSDSFSGNTIYF
TGTGCCAGCAGTGACTCCTTCTCTGGAAACACCATATATTTT
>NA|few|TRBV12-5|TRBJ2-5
CASVGQETQYF
TGTGCTAGTGTAGGCCAAGAGACCCAGTACTTC
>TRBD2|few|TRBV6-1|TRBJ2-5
CASREGPSGETQYF
TGTGCCAGCAGGGAGGGGCCTAGCGGAGAGACCCAGTACTTC
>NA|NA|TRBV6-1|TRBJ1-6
CASSERKGSSYNSPLHF
TGTGCCAGCAGTGAAAGGAAAGGCAGCTCCTATAATTCACCCCTCCACTTT
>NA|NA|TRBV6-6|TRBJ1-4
CASKGRGPANEKLFF
TGTGCCAGCAAAGGCCGCGGGCCGGCTAATGAAAAACTGTTTTTT
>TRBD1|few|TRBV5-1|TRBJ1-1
CASSLGTGRTEAFF
TGCGCCAGCAGCTTGGGGACAGGGCGCACTGAAGCTTTCTTT
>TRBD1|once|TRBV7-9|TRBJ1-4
CASSTQPGQGNEKLFF
TGTGCCAGCAGCACGCAACCGGGACAGGGGAATGAAAAACTGTTTTTT
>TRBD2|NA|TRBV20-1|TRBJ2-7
CSASSSGGAYEQYF
TGCAGTGCTAGCTCTAGCGGGGGGGCCTACGAGCAGTACTTC
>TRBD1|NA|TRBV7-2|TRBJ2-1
CASGRDRANNEQFF
TGTGCCAGCGGGAGGGACAGGGCCAACAATGAGCAGTTCTTC
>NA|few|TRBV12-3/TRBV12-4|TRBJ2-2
CASTRTGELFF
TGTGCCAGCACCCGCACCGGGGAGCTGTTTTTT
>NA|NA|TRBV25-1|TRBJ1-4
CASVGPVDNEKLFF
TGTGCCAGCGTCGGCCCAGTGGATAATGAAAAACTGTTTTTT
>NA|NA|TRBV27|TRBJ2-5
CASSWGLYQETQYF
TGTGCCAGCAGTTGGGGCCTGTACCAAGAGACCCAGTACTTC